The 30 T cell receptor beta chains given below trace back to one sample, sequenced in a study of blood T cell repertoires in COVID-19. This table comes from immunoSEQ multiplex PCR, and its TCRdb copy is limited to in-frame clones, with some not included. The sample contains approximately 210,000 clones, more than 80% of which appear only once. The sequencing input was PBMCs or T cells enriched from blood (not recorded which). Receptors originate from a woman aged 18-29 years who had recovered from COVID-19.

This chain links TRBV9 with TRBJ2-7; D remains unclear. This CDR3 has 13 amino acids. Germline V lookup: CDR1 SGDLS, CDR2 YYNGEE. V shed 0 bases and J shed 3 bases, with 7 bases lying between them. CDR3 in amino acids: CASSVEANYEQYF. The CDR3 nucleotides are TGTGCCAGCAGCGTAGAAGCTAACTACGAGCAGTACTTC.

The J gene is TRBJ1-4, the V gene TRBV24-1; the match to TRBD1 covers 9 bases. Germline V lookup: CDR1 KGHDR, CDR2 SFDVKD. CDR3 length equals 17 residues. The V and J ends lost 7 bases and 6 bases, in that order; junction bases with no gene match: 14. CDR3 sequence: CATRTPGQGEGHEKLFF. The CDR3 DNA is TGTGCCACCAGGACTCCGGGACAGGGCGAAGGGCATGAAAAACTGTTTTTT.

This clone was seen a handful of times. This sequence joins TRBV7-9 and TRBJ2-1; 11 bases are a match to TRBD2. The J segment lost 7 bases and the V segment lost 5 bases, leaving 10 bases of the junction unmatched. From germline, CDR1 is SEHNR and CDR2 FQNEAQ (reference sequence). The CDR3 contains 16 residues. The CDR3 nucleotides are TGTGCCAGCAGCGTTAGCGGGGGGGCCCCGCAGAATGAGCAGTTCTTC. It specifies CASSVSGGAPQNEQFF.

The rearrangement joins TRBV7-2 to TRBJ1-5, with D unclear. V was shortened by 6 bases and J by 7 bases, with 16 bases between the two germline ends. In germline, CDR1 is SGHTA, CDR2 FQGNSA. CDR3 length: 14 residues. DNA for the CDR3: TGTGCCAGCAGATACCAGGTAGCGGGGCAGCCCCAGCATTTT. The encoded protein is CASRYQVAGQPQHF.

The chain recombines TRBV4-1 with TRBJ2-3, with D perhaps TRBD1 (5 bases). Germline lookup yields CDR1 MGHRA and CDR2 YSYEKL. This CDR3 is built from 14 residues. V was cut by 0 bases and J by 8 bases, with 12 bases left in between. The CDR3 DNA sequence: TGCGCCAGCAGCCAAGAGAGTAGGGGCCTTACGCAGTATTTT. Its translation: CASSQESRGLTQYF.

The J gene is TRBJ1-2, the V gene TRBV10-3; D uncertain. The CDR3 length is 14 residues. Germline V gene data show CDR1 as ENHRY and CDR2 as SYGVKD. Trimming stripped 7 bases from V and 3 bases from J, with 15 bases between. The DNA for the CDR3 is TGTGCCATCACTACTAACGGAGAACACTATGGCTACACCTTC. It is translated as CAITTNGEHYGYTF.

This chain joins TRBV4-1 and TRBJ1-5, with 7 bases matching TRBD1. Germline V gene sequence: CDR1 MGHRA, CDR2 YSYEKL. After removal of 1 base from V and 1 base from J, the junction contained 10 bases not matched to a gene. The length of the CDR3 is 18 residues. The CDR3 loop reads CASSQAPEGAGSNQPQHF. The DNA for the CDR3 is TGCGCCAGCAGCCAAGCTCCGGAGGGGGCTGGGAGCAATCAGCCCCAGCATTTT.

The V call is TRBV28, the J call TRBJ1-6; 12 positions agree with TRBD1. Germline V lookup: CDR1 MDHEN, CDR2 SYDVKM. The CDR3 has 16 residues. The J segment lost 7 bases and the V segment lost 4 bases, leaving 5 bases of the junction unmatched. The CDR3, as DNA: TGTGCCAGCAGTTCCGGGACAGGGGGCAGCAATTCACCCCTCCACTTT. It codes for CASSSGTGGSNSPLHF.

The V call is TRBV5-5, the J call TRBJ1-2; the D gene is possibly TRBD1 (6 bases). Per the germline V gene, CDR1 is SGHKS and CDR2 is YYEKEE (reference sequence). This CDR3 is built from 17 residues. The V end was cut by 0 bases, the J end by 8 bases, with 23 bases between. CDR3 bases: TGTGCCAGCAGCTTGGCCGGGGCAGGGGAAAAGTCGGGCGGCTACACCTTC. The encoded protein is CASSLAGAGEKSGGYTF.

The chain carries TRBV29-1 and TRBJ1-2, with 7 bases matching TRBD1. V was pared by 1 base and J by 2 bases, with 10 bases of the junction left unmatched. This CDR3 spans 16 amino acids. Germline V lookup: CDR1 SQVTM, CDR2 ANQGSEA. CDR3 in amino acids: CSVEGGNRGSNYGYTF. The CDR3 coding sequence is TGCAGCGTTGAAGGGGGGAACAGGGGATCCAACTATGGCTACACCTTC.

The rearrangement links TRBV24-1 to TRBJ2-1; TRBD2 agrees at 8 bases. From germline, CDR1 is KGHDR and CDR2 SFDVKD. The CDR3 has 16 residues. V dropped 0 bases and J dropped 5; count of bases not matched to a gene: 5. Here the CDR3 reads CATSDLYAGGNNEQFF. The CDR3 DNA reads TGTGCCACCAGTGATTTGTACGCGGGGGGAAACAATGAGCAGTTCTTC.

The chain carries TRBV5-1 and TRBJ1-2; 11 bases are shared with TRBD1. Trimming at V came to 3 bases and at J to 5 bases, leaving 9 bases not matched to a gene. From germline, CDR1 is SGHRS and CDR2 YFSETQ. CDR3 length: 16 amino acids. The CDR3 region is CASSSFGTGGGYGYTF. CDR3 DNA sequence: TGCGCCAGCAGCTCATTCGGGACAGGGGGAGGATATGGCTACACCTTC. The variable domain in full, completed from reference TRBV5-1 and TRBJ1-2, reads KAGVTQTPRYLIKTRGQQVTLSCSPISGHRSVSWYQQTPGQGLQFLFEYFSETQRNKGNFPGRFSGRQFSNSRSEMNVSTLELGDSALYLCASSSFGTGGGYGYTFGSGTRLTVV.

This clone has more than one count but fewer than ten. V gene TRBV11-2 combines with J gene TRBJ2-7, with D perhaps TRBD1 (5 bases). The V end lost 1 base, the J end lost 2 bases, and 9 bases lay between the germline ends. CDR1 and CDR2 (germline): SGHAT, FQNNGV. The CDR3 runs 14 residues. The CDR3 bases are TGTGCCAGCAGCTTAGCCCAGGGCCCCTACGAGCAGTACTTC. This encodes CASSLAQGPYEQYF.

The V call is TRBV6-5, the J call TRBJ1-1; no definite D call. Deletions cut 5 bases from V and 4 bases from J, with 11 bases between. The germline V gene has CDR1 MNHEY and CDR2 SVGAGI. CDR3 length: 13 amino acids. CDR3 amino acids: CASSRPGSTEAFF. CDR3 DNA sequence: TGTGCCAGCAGTAGACCAGGCTCCACTGAAGCTTTCTTT.

V gene TRBV5-6 combines with J gene TRBJ1-2, with 10 bases aligning to TRBD1. V was pared by 5 bases and J by 8 bases, with 9 bases of the junction left unmatched. In germline, CDR1 is SGHDT, CDR2 YYEEEE. This CDR3 is built from 14 residues. The CDR3 DNA reads as TGTGCCAGCAGGAGGACAGGGGGATCACAGGGCTACACCTTC. Amino acids: CASRRTGGSQGYTF.

The chain employs TRBV12-5 and TRBJ2-7, with D uncertain. V was cut by 3 bases and J by 3 bases, with 21 bases left in between. The CDR3 runs 17 residues. CDR1 and CDR2 (germline): LGHNT, FRNRAP. The CDR3, as DNA: TGTGCTAGTGGTTTCCGATTGCCGAAACAGATAGACTACGAGCAGTACTTC. Protein product: CASGFRLPKQIDYEQYF.

CDR3 in amino acids: CASSLGEHQPQHF. The CDR3 region has the DNA TGTGCCAGCAGCTTAGGGGAGCATCAGCCCCAGCATTTT. The genes are TRBV7-9 and TRBJ1-5; no clear D. The CDR3 extends over 13 amino acids. V lost 1 base and J 5 bases, leaving 6 bases between the germline ends. Per the germline V gene, CDR1 is SEHNR and CDR2 is FQNEAQ (reference sequence).

The chain links TRBV2 to TRBJ1-4; tentatively, D is TRBD1 (5 bases). V was pared by 7 bases and J by 8 bases, with 11 bases between. The CDR3 runs to 12 residues. CDR1 and CDR2 from the germline V gene are SNHLY and FYNNEI. CDR3 loop: CASTTEREKLFF. The CDR3 region has the DNA TGTGCCAGCACGACAGAGAGAGAAAAACTGTTTTTT.

The sample holds a few counts of this clone. The V gene is TRBV5-1, the J gene TRBJ1-1, with unresolved D. This CDR3 contains 12 residues. CDR1 and CDR2 (germline): SGHRS, YFSETQ. The V end lost 2 bases, the J end lost 8 bases, and 10 bases lay between the germline ends. CDR3 sequence reads: CASSFRNNEAFF. The CDR3 DNA sequence: TGCGCCAGCAGCTTCAGAAACAACGAAGCTTTCTTT.

This chain joins TRBV5-1 and TRBJ1-2; D perhaps matches TRBD1 (5 bases). This CDR3 region has 15 residues. The germline V gene has CDR1 SGHRS and CDR2 YFSETQ. V gave up 0 bases and J gave up 6 bases, with 15 bases separating them. CDR3 amino acids: CASSLARRAGDGYTF. CDR3 nucleotide sequence: TGCGCCAGCAGCTTGGCTCGCAGGGCTGGGGATGGCTACACCTTC.

This clone was seen just once. The rearrangement joins TRBV2 to TRBJ1-2; D may be TRBD1 (6 bases). CDR3 length: 13 amino acids. Germline CDR1 reads SNHLY; CDR2 reads FYNNEI. V lost 4 bases, J lost 8 bases, and 14 bases lay in between. The CDR3 DNA is TGTGCCAGCAGTGTGAGGGGGGGTTACGGCTACACCTTC. This gives the protein CASSVRGGYGYTF.

In DNA form, the CDR3 reads TGTGCCAGTAGCCTGACAGACTCTGGGGCCAACGTCCTGACTTTC. Its translation: CASSLTDSGANVLTF. V usage is TRBV19 and J usage is TRBJ2-6; D may be TRBD1 (5 bases). Germline values: CDR1 LNHDA, CDR2 SQIVND (reference sequence). There are 15 residues in the CDR3. The germline V and J ends were trimmed by 6 bases and 0 bases, with 9 bases remaining between them.

V is TRBV10-3 and J is TRBJ1-1; 7 bases are shared with TRBD1. The CDR3 has 16 amino acids. The V segment lost 0 bases and the J segment 3 bases; nucleotides outside the gene matches: 7. CDR1 and CDR2 (germline): ENHRY, SYGVKD. CDR3 bases: TGTGCCATCAGTGAGTCGGAGACAGGGATGGACACTGAAGCTTTCTTT. The encoded protein is CAISESETGMDTEAFF.

The V gene is TRBV28, the J gene TRBJ2-3; 12 bases are shared with TRBD1. CDR1 and CDR2 (germline): MDHEN, SYDVKM. The CDR3 consists of 16 residues. V was pared by 5 bases and J by 6 bases, with 9 bases of the junction left unmatched. CDR3 sequence reads: CASSPAGTGGEDTQYF. CDR3 DNA: TGTGCCAGCAGTCCCGCCGGGACAGGGGGCGAGGATACGCAGTATTTT. Together with reference TRBV28 and TRBJ2-3, the CDR3 gives the full variable domain: DVKVTQSSRYLVKRTGEKVFLECVQDMDHENMFWYRQDPGLGLRLIYFSYDVKMKEKGDIPEGYSVSREKKERFSLILESASTNQTSMYLCASSPAGTGGEDTQYFGPGTRLTVL.

The J gene is TRBJ1-2, the V gene TRBV10-2, with TRBD1 as a possible D gene (5 bases). Germline lookup yields CDR1 WSHSY and CDR2 SAAADI. This CDR3 comprises 15 residues. V gave up 0 bases and J gave up 6 bases, with 14 bases separating them. CDR3 nucleotides: TGCGCCAGCAGTGAGTCTGCCCCAGGGTGGGATGGCTACACCTTC. Translating gives CASSESAPGWDGYTF.

The chain links TRBV5-4 to TRBJ2-1; D gene unclear. The V gene's germline CDR1 is SGHNT and CDR2 YYREEE (reference sequence). This CDR3 has 8 residues. Trimming stripped 6 bases from V and 13 bases from J, with 5 bases between. CDR3 coding DNA: TGTGCCAGCAACGGTCAGTTCTTC. Encoded protein: CASNGQFF.

The chain employs TRBV28 and TRBJ1-1; 8 nucleotides agree with TRBD1. This CDR3 region has 15 residues. Unmatched junction bases numbered 10, after V lost 7 bases and J lost 3 bases. Germline V gives CDR1 MDHEN, CDR2 SYDVKM. Here the CDR3 reads CASNTGGAWDTEAFF. In DNA, the CDR3 is TGTGCCAGCAACACAGGGGGGGCCTGGGACACTGAAGCTTTCTTT.

The chain employs TRBV12-3 or TRBV12-4 and TRBJ1-1; possibly TRBD1 for D (5 bases). Trimming stripped 6 bases from V and 4 bases from J, with 12 bases between. The CDR3 extends over 13 amino acids. The CDR3 DNA is TGTGCCAGCAGACGCGGGACGGTCACTGAAGCTTTCTTT. Protein sequence: CASRRGTVTEAFF.

The chain joins TRBV9 to TRBJ1-5, with D possibly TRBD1 on 5 matching bases. The V gene's germline CDR1 is SGDLS and CDR2 YYNGEE. The CDR3 consists of 14 residues. V was trimmed by 3 bases and J by 0 bases, leaving 7 bases between them. CDR3 sequence: CASSGTLSNQPQHF. As DNA, the CDR3 is TGTGCCAGCAGCGGGACACTTAGCAATCAGCCCCAGCATTTT.

The V and J genes are TRBV2 and TRBJ2-1; D not resolved. Trimming cost V 1 base and J 14 bases, with 6 bases left between them. This CDR3 region has 10 residues. The germline V gene has CDR1 SNHLY and CDR2 FYNNEI. The CDR3 sequence: CASSEGAKFF. As DNA, the CDR3 is TGTGCCAGCAGTGAAGGGGCCAAGTTCTTC.